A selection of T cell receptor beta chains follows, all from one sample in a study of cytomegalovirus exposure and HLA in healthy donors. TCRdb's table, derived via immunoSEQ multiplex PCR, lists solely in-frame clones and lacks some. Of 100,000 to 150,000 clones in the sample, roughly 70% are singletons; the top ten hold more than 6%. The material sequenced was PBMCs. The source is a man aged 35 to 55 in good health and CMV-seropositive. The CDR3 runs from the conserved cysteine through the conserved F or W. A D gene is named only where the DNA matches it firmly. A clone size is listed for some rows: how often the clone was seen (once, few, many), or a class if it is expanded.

TGTGCCAGCAGCCGCGGGACAGGGGGTATCTTTAGCAATCAGCCCCAGCATTTT,CASSRGTGGIFSNQPQHF,18,TRBJ1-5,NA,TRBV28,TRBD1
TGTGCCAGCAGTTTCCCTGGCGGGGGGTACAATGAGCAGTTCTTC,CASSFPGGGYNEQFF,15,TRBJ2-1,NA,TRBV6-6,TRBD2
TGTGCCAGCAGCGTAGCAGGGTATGGCTACACCTTC,CASSVAGYGYTF,12,TRBJ1-2,NA,TRBV9,NA
TGCGCCAGCAGCCAAGATGGGAGCTCCTATAATTCACCCCTCCACTTT,CASSQDGSSYNSPLHF,16,TRBJ1-6,once,TRBV4-1,NA
TGTGCCTGGAGTGTACGGACAGGTTACACCGGGGAGCTGTTTTTT,CAWSVRTGYTGELFF,15,TRBJ2-2,NA,TRBV30,TRBD1
TGCGCCAGCAGTGGAACTAGCGGGGACTACAATGAGCAGTTCTTC,CASSGTSGDYNEQFF,15,TRBJ2-1,NA,TRBV10-1,TRBD2
TGTGCCAGCAGCCAAGTTCGTGGCTTAGCTTTCTTT,CASSQVRGLAFF,12,TRBJ1-1,few,TRBV14,NA
TGTGCCAGCAGCGTAGCTACCGATCGGGGGGAGCAGTACTTC,CASSVATDRGEQYF,14,TRBJ2-7,few,TRBV9,NA
TGTGCCAGCAGCTCCGGGACAGGGGGTACCTACGAGCAGTACTTC,CASSSGTGGTYEQYF,15,TRBJ2-7,NA,TRBV7-8,TRBD1
TGTGCCAGCAGCCCAAAACAGGGTTATGGAACAGATACGCAGTATTTT,CASSPKQGYGTDTQYF,16,TRBJ2-3,NA,TRBV13,NA
TGTGCCAGCAAACCCGGGGATTTCTACGAGCAGTACTTC,CASKPGDFYEQYF,13,TRBJ2-7,once,TRBV6-1,NA